A single sample is the source of the 6 T cell receptor beta chains below, sequenced in a study of blood T cell repertoires in COVID-19. Measured with immunoSEQ multiplex PCR; TCRdb has only the in-frame clones, and not every one. The sample has around 70,000 clones; about 90% are singletons. What was sequenced was peripheral blood. Receptors originate from a human donor in a cohort sampled during active COVID-19.

This clone showed up just once. Here the CDR3 reads CASSLSRGSDEQFF. CDR3 coding DNA: TGTGCCAGCAGCTTAAGCAGGGGGTCGGATGAGCAGTTCTTC. This chain connects TRBV7-3 to TRBJ2-1; 7 nucleotides line up with TRBD1. CDR1 SGHTA and CDR2 FQGTGA come from the germline V gene. The junction had 5 bases not matched to a gene; V was cut back by 1 base and J by 8 bases. This CDR3 is 14 amino acids long.

J is TRBJ1-2 and V is TRBV28; 7 nucleotides agree with TRBD1. The V and J ends lost 6 bases and 5 bases, in that order; junction bases with no gene match: 3. CDR3 length: 12 amino acids. Germline V gives CDR1 MDHEN, CDR2 SYDVKM. The CDR3 is CASRLQGYGYTF. The DNA of the CDR3 is TGTGCCAGCAGACTACAGGGGTATGGCTACACCTTC.

The chain combines TRBV28 with TRBJ2-7; 7 positions agree with TRBD1. Trimming removed 6 bases from V and 3 bases from J; junction bases left unmatched: 8. Germline-derived CDR1 and CDR2 are MDHEN and SYDVKM. The CDR3 sequence is 14 residues long. The CDR3 bases are TGTGCCAGCAGCCTCGCAGGGGGAAACTACGAGCAGTACTTC. Translated: CASSLAGGNYEQYF.

This clone was observed once. The chain recombines TRBV4-3 with TRBJ2-5; 9 bases line up with TRBD2. Losses at the gene ends were 0 bases for V and 5 bases for J; bases not matched to a gene: 22. The germline V gene has CDR1 LGHNA and CDR2 YSLEER. The CDR3 has 21 residues. The CDR3 DNA sequence: TGCGCCAGCAGCCAAGATATAAGGGTAGCGGGAGCCAATGAAAATGTGGAGACCCAGTACTTC. It codes for CASSQDIRVAGANENVETQYF.

The V call is TRBV4-3, the J call TRBJ1-1, with 9 bases identical to TRBD1. Germline CDR1 reads LGHNA; CDR2 reads YSLEER. The trim removed 3 bases at V and 5 bases at J, leaving 16 bases unmatched. This CDR3 has 18 residues. The CDR3 DNA is TGCGCCAGCAGCCAGATGACCTCCGGGACAGGGAGTTCGACTGAAGCTTTCTTT. This encodes CASSQMTSGTGSSTEAFF.

The V gene is TRBV15, the J gene TRBJ2-2; 11 nucleotides agree with TRBD2. V shed 1 base and J 7 bases; nucleotides not matched to a gene: 11. This CDR3 contains 18 residues. Germline V CDR1 and CDR2: LNHNV, YYDKDF (reference sequence). The CDR3 here is CATSRVSSLAGGIGELFF. The CDR3 DNA follows: TGTGCCACCAGCAGAGTTTCTTCTCTAGCGGGAGGAATCGGGGAGCTGTTTTTT.